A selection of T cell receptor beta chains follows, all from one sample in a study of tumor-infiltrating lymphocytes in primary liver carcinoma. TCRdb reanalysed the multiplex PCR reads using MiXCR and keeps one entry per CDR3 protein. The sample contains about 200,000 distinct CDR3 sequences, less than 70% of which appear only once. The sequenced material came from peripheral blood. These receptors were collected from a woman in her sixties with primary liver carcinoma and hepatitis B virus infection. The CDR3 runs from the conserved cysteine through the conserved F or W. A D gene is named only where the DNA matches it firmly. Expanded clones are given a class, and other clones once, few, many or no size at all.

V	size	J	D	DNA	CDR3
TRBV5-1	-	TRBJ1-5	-	TGCGCCAGCAGCTTGGATGCAGGGTCCGGGCAGCCCCAGCATTTT	CASSLDAGSGQPQHF
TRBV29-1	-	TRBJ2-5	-	TGCAACATTGAAGACAAGTACCAAGAGACCCAGTACTTC	CNIEDKYQETQYF
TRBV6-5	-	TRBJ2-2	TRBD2	TGTGCCAGCAGTTACGGTATTGGCGGGGGGCTGTTTTTT	CASSYGIGGGLFF
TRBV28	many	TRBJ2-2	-	TGTGCCAGCGGGCCAGGTGTAGGGTCGGGAGCGATCGGGGAGCTGTTTTTT	CASGPGVGSGAIGELFF
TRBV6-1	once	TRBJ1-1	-	TGTGCCAGCAGTGCCCCCGGGGCACTCTGCGATGGGGCTTTCTTT	CASSAPGALCDGAFF
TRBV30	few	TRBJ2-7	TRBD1	TGTGCCTGGAGTGTAGCCTCCTCCCTCTGGACAGGGAACTACGAGCAGTACTTC	CAWSVASSLWTGNYEQYF
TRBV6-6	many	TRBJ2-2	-	TGTGCCAGTCGACCTCTCAACACCGGGGAGCTGTTTTTT	CASRPLNTGELFF
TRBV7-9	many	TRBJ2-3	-	TGTGCCAGCAGCCCCGGGACACTGGGGTTTACAGATACGCAGTATTTT	CASSPGTLGFTDTQYF
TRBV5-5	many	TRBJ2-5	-	TGTGCCAGCAGCTTAACCGGCGAATATGAGACCCAGTACTTC	CASSLTGEYETQYF
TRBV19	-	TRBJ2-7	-	TGTGCCAGTAGTTATGTCTGGGACTTCCCCTACGAGCAGTACTTC	CASSYVWDFPYEQYF
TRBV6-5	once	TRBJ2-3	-	TGTGTCAGCAGTCCCCGGGACATGCGAAGCGATATGCAGTATTTT	CVSSPRDMRSDMQYF
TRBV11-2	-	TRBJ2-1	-	TGTGCCAGCAGTTTAGGCCCGTCCAGTGAGCAGTTCTTC	CASSLGPSSEQFF
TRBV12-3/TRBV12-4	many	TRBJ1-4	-	TGTGCCAGCAGTCCGGGACACGGTAATGAAAAACTGTTTTTT	CASSPGHGNEKLFF
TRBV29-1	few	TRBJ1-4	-	TGTAGCGTTCTTATCACTGAACAGGGAAATATTGAAAAACTGTTTTTT	CSVLITEQGNIEKLFF
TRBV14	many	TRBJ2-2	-	TGTGCCAGCAGCCAAGAGTCCGGGGTCGGGGAGCTGTTTTTT	CASSQESGVGELFF
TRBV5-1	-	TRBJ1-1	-	TGCGCCAGCAGGAACACGAACACTGAAGCTTTCTTT	CASRNTNTEAFF
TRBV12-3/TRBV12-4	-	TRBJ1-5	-	TGTGCCAGCAGTTTGGAGGGTAGACAGCCCCAGCATTTT	CASSLEGRQPQHF
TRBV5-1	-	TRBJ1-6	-	TGCGCCAGCAGCTCAAGTACAGGTGGCGGTTCACCCCTCCACTTT	CASSSSTGGGSPLHF
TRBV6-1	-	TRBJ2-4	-	TGTGACAGCGTCGGTATAGCCAAAAACGTTCAGTACTTC	CDSVGIAKNVQYF
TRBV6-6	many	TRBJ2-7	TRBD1	TGTGCCAGCAGTGACAGGGGAGAGTACGAGCAGTACTTC	CASSDRGEYEQYF
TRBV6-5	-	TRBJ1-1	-	TGTGCCAGCAGTCGCCTTACCGGACTAGGCACAGCTTCCTTT	CASSRLTGLGTASF
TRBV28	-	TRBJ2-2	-	TGTGCCAGCAGTTCCCAAGACCCGGTCGGGGAGCTGTTTTTT	CASSSQDPVGELFF